The clone carrying this T cell receptor beta chain was seen repeatedly, ten times or more. TCRdb reprocessed the RT-PCR reads via MiXCR and lists one record per CDR3 protein. The sample contains hundreds of thousands of distinct CDR3 sequences, about 20% of which appear only once. The data are from a study of response to subunit inactivated influenza vaccine. Trimming took 0 bases from V and 6 from J; bases not matched to a gene: 14. There are 17 residues in the CDR3. The germline V gene encodes CDR1 SGHRS and CDR2 YFSETQ. This chain uses TRBV5-1 with TRBJ1-2, with TRBD1 matching over 7 bases. This specimen consisted of PBMCs from blood, obtained approximately 20 months after vaccination. This sequence was found in a man aged 50-75 years who received an inactivated influenza vaccine. CDR3 residues: CASSLVEGAPNVDGYTF. The CDR3 DNA reads as TGCGCCAGCAGCTTGGTCGAGGGGGCCCCCAATGTCGATGGCTACACCTTC.